The source of this TCR beta chain is a study of cytomegalovirus exposure and HLA in healthy donors. In regard to this clone: What it binds is not known.

Clones were read by immunoSEQ multiplex PCR, and TCRdb kept only the in-frame ones, dropping some. The sample holds about 160,000 clones, 80% to 90% seen once. Notes on the study in general: Among the CMV-associated chains, a few were confirmed in vitro as specific for CMV antigens.

Deletions cut 5 bases from V and 8 bases from J, with 21 bases between. This CDR3 has 15 residues. The germline V gene encodes CDR1 SGHVS and CDR2 FNYEAQ. The receptor's source is a woman aged 25 to 39 in good health and CMV-seronegative. The V gene is TRBV7-6, the J gene TRBJ1-2, with a possible D match to TRBD1 (5 bases). Sequences were obtained from PBMCs. The chain's CDR3 is CASSPSGLELAGYTF. The CDR3 nucleotides read TGTGCCAGCAGCCCGTCGGGACTTGAGCTCGCCGGCTACACCTTC.